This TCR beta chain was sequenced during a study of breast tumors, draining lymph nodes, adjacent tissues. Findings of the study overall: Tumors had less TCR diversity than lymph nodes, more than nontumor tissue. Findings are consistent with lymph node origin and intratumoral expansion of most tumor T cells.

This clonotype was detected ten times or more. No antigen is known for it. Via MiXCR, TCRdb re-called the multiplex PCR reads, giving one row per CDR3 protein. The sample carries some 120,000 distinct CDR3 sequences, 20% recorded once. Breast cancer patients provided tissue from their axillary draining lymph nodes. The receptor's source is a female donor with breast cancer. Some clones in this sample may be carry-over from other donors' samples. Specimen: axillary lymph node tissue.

This CDR3 is CASSSGQGAADTQYF. The CDR3, as DNA: TGTGCCAGCAGCTCAGGACAGGGGGCCGCAGATACGCAGTATTTT. The chain uses TRBV5-6 and TRBJ2-3, with 11 bases matching TRBD1. The CDR3 has 15 residues. With V trimmed by 3 bases and J by 4 bases, 4 bases remained unmatched. Germline lookup yields CDR1 SGHDT and CDR2 YYEEEE.